The rows below give T cell receptor beta chains drawn from one sample of a study of regulatory T cells in long-lasting Graves disease. TCRdb re-analysed the multiplex PCR reads in MiXCR, keeping a single row per CDR3 protein. Counted here are 300,000 or so distinct CDR3 sequences, roughly a fifth occurring once; the ten biggest clones make up roughly 29%. The sequencing here drew on peripheral blood mononuclear cells (PBMCs), taken when the disease was refractory, from a patient treated with antithyroid drugs. The receptors originated from a female donor with Graves disease. Both conserved end residues are part of each CDR3. A D gene is named only where the DNA matches it firmly. A clone size is listed for some rows: how often the clone was seen (once, few, many), or a class if it is expanded.

>TRBV6-1|15|TRBJ2-7|many|TRBD1
CASSQGQGRNYEQYF
TGTGCCAGCAGTCAGGGACAGGGAAGAAACTACGAGCAGTACTTC
>TRBV2|13|TRBJ1-2|many|NA
CASSDWGGYGYTF
TGTGCCAGCAGTGACTGGGGAGGCTATGGCTACACCTTC
>TRBV20-1|17|TRBJ2-6|many|NA
CSARTRDTTSGANVLTF
TGCAGTGCCAGAACACGAGACACGACGTCTGGGGCCAACGTCCTGACTTTC
>TRBV11-2|18|TRBJ2-7|NA|TRBD2
CASSRPGIVRLANYEQYF
TGTGCCAGCAGCCGCCCAGGTATTGTGAGACTAGCGAACTACGAGCAGTACTTC
>TRBV12-3/TRBV12-4|13|TRBJ2-7|NA|NA
CASSDTVAYEQNF
TGTGCCAGCAGTGACACGGTTGCCTACGAGCAGAACTTC
>TRBV3-1|16|TRBJ2-3|few|NA
CASSHVTGTRADTQYF
TGTGCCAGCAGCCATGTAACCGGGACGAGGGCAGATACGCAGTATTTT
>TRBV25-1|13|TRBJ2-7|few|NA
CASGAVGLVEQYF
TGTGCCAGCGGGGCAGTAGGATTGGTTGAGCAGTACTTC
>TRBV12-3/TRBV12-4|16|TRBJ1-2|many|NA
CASSSWDGPGNYGYTF
TGTGCCAGCAGTTCCTGGGACGGCCCAGGGAACTATGGCTACACCTTC
>TRBV20-1|12|TRBJ2-2|NA|NA
CSAPTNTGELFF
TGCAGTGCTCCTACAAACACCGGGGAGCTGTTTTTT
>TRBV7-9|17|TRBJ2-6|once|TRBD1
CASSLGTGGSGANVLTF
TGTGCCAGCAGCTTGGGGACAGGGGGGTCTGGGGCCAACGTCCTGACTTTC
>TRBV19|15|TRBJ2-5|few|NA
CASSISGTPSETQYF
TGTGCCAGTAGTATATCGGGGACACCGTCGGAGACCCAGTACTTC
>TRBV12-3/TRBV12-4|14|TRBJ2-7|many|TRBD1
CASSFAGTGDEQYF
TGTGCCAGCAGTTTCGCCGGGACAGGGGACGAGCAGTACTTC
>TRBV6-1|17|TRBJ2-2|NA|TRBD1
CASSNPRTGGEAGELFF
TGTGCCAGCAGTAACCCACGGACAGGGGGGGAGGCCGGGGAGCTGTTTTTT
>TRBV15|15|TRBJ2-3|many|TRBD2
CATSLGLGLSDTQYF
TGTGCCACCAGCCTAGGACTAGGTCTCTCAGATACGCAGTATTTT
>TRBV6-1|10|TRBJ2-5|many|NA
CASKQENQYF
TGTGCCAGCAAGCAAGAGAACCAGTACTTC
>TRBV19|15|TRBJ1-2|few|TRBD1
CASSLGQGDNYGYTF
TGTGCCAGTAGCCTGGGACAGGGGGATAACTATGGCTACACCTTC
>TRBV7-9|16|TRBJ2-1|NA|TRBD2
CASSLGLAGGSNEQFF
TGTGCCAGCAGCTTGGGTCTAGCGGGAGGGAGCAATGAGCAGTTCTTC
>TRBV7-9|15|TRBJ2-2|many|NA
CASSLSRVNTGELFF
TGTGCCAGCAGCTTGTCCAGGGTAAACACCGGGGAGCTGTTTTTT
>TRBV19|16|TRBJ2-5|many|NA
CASSIGSRGRRETQYF
TGTGCCAGTAGTATAGGTTCCCGCGGGCGCAGAGAGACCCAGTACTTC
>TRBV6-1|13|TRBJ2-1|NA|NA
CASTPRPAIEQFF
TGTGCCAGCACCCCCCGACCGGCGATTGAGCAGTTCTTC
>TRBV4-3|13|TRBJ1-5|NA|NA
CASSQEIDQPQHF
TGCGCCAGCAGCCAGGAAATAGATCAGCCCCAGCATTTT
>TRBV3-1|17|TRBJ1-6|few|TRBD1
CASSQSALTGGSSPLHF
TGTGCCAGCAGCCAATCTGCCCTGACAGGGGGCTCTTCACCCCTCCACTTT
>TRBV4-1|15|TRBJ1-1|many|NA
CASSQGMPMGGEAFF
TGCGCCAGCAGCCAAGGCATGCCGATGGGGGGTGAGGCTTTCTTT
>TRBV7-2|18|TRBJ1-2|few|TRBD1
CASSIKGQSPLANYGYTF
TGTGCCAGCAGCATAAAGGGACAGTCCCCGTTAGCTAACTATGGCTACACCTTC
>TRBV6-1|14|TRBJ2-7|many|NA
CASSVWSAEYEQYF
TGTGCCAGCAGTGTATGGTCAGCTGAATACGAGCAGTACTTC
>TRBV7-2|15|TRBJ2-4|many|NA
CASSFQTANKNIQYF
TGTGCCAGCAGCTTTCAAACGGCGAACAAAAACATTCAGTACTTC
>TRBV28|13|TRBJ2-1|few|TRBD2
CASKAGGPYEQFF
TGTGCCAGCAAGGCGGGAGGGCCTTATGAGCAGTTCTTC
>TRBV2|12|TRBJ1-1|many|NA
CASINTWTEAFF
TGTGCCAGCATTAACACATGGACTGAAGCTTTCTTT
>TRBV19|16|TRBJ2-2|NA|TRBD2
CASSIARGAVGWELFF
TGTGCCAGTAGTATAGCGCGGGGGGCCGTCGGTTGGGAGCTGTTTTTT
>TRBV3-1|13|TRBJ2-5|many|NA
CASSQVLRGVQYF
TGTGCCAGCAGCCAAGTTTTAAGGGGCGTCCAGTACTTC
>TRBV9|15|TRBJ1-3|few|NA
CASSVDVGSGNTIYF
TGTGCCAGCAGCGTAGACGTGGGCTCTGGAAACACCATATATTTT
>TRBV6-1|15|TRBJ2-7|few|NA
CASSPPQGGSYEQYF
TGTGCCAGCAGTCCTCCTCAGGGGGGGTCCTACGAGCAGTACTTC
>TRBV20-1|16|TRBJ2-5|many|TRBD1
CSARDLQGASRETQYF
TGCAGTGCTAGAGATCTTCAGGGGGCCTCGCGGGAGACCCAGTACTTC
>TRBV20-1|14|TRBJ1-2|NA|TRBD1
CSARVDRGFYGYTF
TGCAGTGCTAGAGTGGACAGGGGGTTTTATGGCTACACCTTC
>TRBV6-2/TRBV6-3|14|TRBJ1-5|NA|NA
CASSEMGHHQPQHF
TGTGCCAGCAGTGAAATGGGGCACCATCAGCCCCAGCATTTT
>TRBV6-1|19|TRBJ2-4|many|TRBD2
CASDPSRGSWRMAKNIQYF
TGTGCCAGCGACCCTAGCCGCGGGAGTTGGCGTATGGCCAAAAACATTCAGTACTTC
>TRBV10-3|11|TRBJ2-7|NA|NA
CATADSYGQYF
TGTGCTACTGCGGATTCCTACGGGCAGTACTTC
>TRBV6-2/TRBV6-3|16|TRBJ2-3|NA|NA
CASSYGSGTSTDTQYF
TGTGCCAGCAGTTACGGGAGCGGCACGAGCACAGATACGCAGTATTTT
>TRBV28|13|TRBJ1-4|many|NA
CASSSQDLAKLFF
TGTGCCAGCAGTTCGCAGGATTTGGCAAAACTGTTTTTT
>TRBV7-9|14|TRBJ1-6|NA|TRBD1
CASSSRQGNSPLHF
TGTGCCAGCAGCTCCCGACAGGGGAATTCACCCCTCCACTTT
>TRBV24-1|16|TRBJ1-6|few|TRBD1
CATSDFGTDPNSPLHF
TGTGCCACCAGTGATTTCGGGACAGACCCCAATTCACCCCTCCACTTT
>TRBV30|10|TRBJ2-3|NA|NA
CAWLGDTQYF
TGTGCCTGGTTGGGAGATACGCAGTATTTT
>TRBV13|17|TRBJ1-1|many|NA
CASSLTVRRLTNTEAFF
TGTGCCAGCAGCTTAACGGTTCGTAGGCTGACGAACACTGAAGCTTTCTTT
>TRBV28|14|TRBJ2-7|many|TRBD2
CASKGTSGIHEQYF
TGTGCCAGCAAAGGGACTAGCGGGATCCACGAGCAGTACTTC
>TRBV20-1|15|TRBJ1-1|few|NA
CSANPLLKANTEAFF
TGCAGTGCTAACCCCCTGCTAAAAGCGAACACTGAAGCTTTCTTT
>TRBV28|16|TRBJ2-2|many|TRBD2
CASSLSSGVGTGELFF
TGTGCCAGCAGTTTATCTAGCGGAGTAGGGACCGGGGAGCTGTTTTTT